This passage covers 8 T cell receptor beta chains from one sample sequenced in a study of blood T cell repertoires in COVID-19. Sequencing was performed with immunoSEQ multiplex PCR; in TCRdb, only in-frame clones are kept and a portion is missing. The sample lists 130,000 to 150,000 clones, 70% to 80% occurring once. The sample comprised peripheral blood. The receptors here all came from a man in his sixties with acute or convalescent COVID-19.

This clone came up once. The genes are TRBV28 and TRBJ2-3; tentative D call: TRBD2 (6 bases). There are 13 residues in the CDR3. CDR1 is MDHEN and CDR2 is SYDVKM in the germline V gene. V lost 7 bases and J 1 base, leaving 9 bases between the germline ends. The CDR3 here is CASTRRGTDTQYF. CDR3 nucleotide sequence: TGTGCCAGCACGCGGAGGGGCACAGATACGCAGTATTTT.

The V and J genes are TRBV28 and TRBJ2-3; no reliable D call. Trimming removed 4 bases at V and 1 base at J, with 9 bases between. This CDR3 region has 14 residues. The germline gives CDR1 MDHEN, CDR2 SYDVKM. CDR3 residues: CASSYLSGTDTQYF. Here the CDR3 DNA reads TGTGCCAGCAGTTACCTATCCGGCACAGATACGCAGTATTTT.

The chain carries TRBV28 and TRBJ1-2; the D is unclear. Deletions cut 6 bases from V and 5 bases from J, with 16 bases between. Germline V CDR1 and CDR2: MDHEN, SYDVKM. The CDR3 is 14 amino acids. The CDR3 is CASSNSGYGYGYTF. Here the CDR3 DNA reads TGTGCCAGCAGCAATTCGGGTTATGGGTATGGCTACACCTTC.

This chain joins TRBV5-1 and TRBJ2-7, with 8 bases matching TRBD2. V lost 1 base and J lost 5; bases outside the gene matches: 8. CDR1 is SGHRS and CDR2 is YFSETQ in the germline V gene. The CDR3 totals 15 residues. The CDR3 loop is CASSLNGLAGHEQYF. The CDR3 nucleotides read TGCGCCAGCAGCTTGAACGGACTAGCTGGGCACGAGCAGTACTTC.

This rearrangement joins TRBV7-9 to TRBJ2-1, with 9 bases fitting TRBD2. The CDR3 extends over 18 amino acids. V lost 4 bases, J lost 5 bases, and 15 bases stayed unmatched. Germline CDR1 and CDR2: SEHNR and FQNEAQ (reference sequence). CDR3 nucleotide sequence: TGTGCCAGCAGCTCACAAGGGGGGCTGGGACTAGCAGACAATGAGCAGTTCTTC. It translates to CASSSQGGLGLADNEQFF.

The gene calls are TRBV18 and TRBJ1-1; D is ambiguous. The V and J ends lost 2 bases and 7 bases respectively, with 8 bases between them. CDR1 and CDR2 (germline): KGHSH, LQKENI. This CDR3 comprises 12 residues. The CDR3 loop is CASSPTGDEAFF. The CDR3 DNA sequence: TGTGCCAGCTCACCAACGGGAGATGAAGCTTTCTTT.

Here the CDR3 reads CAIRTGGLGTGELFF. The DNA of the CDR3 is TGTGCCATCCGGACGGGAGGGCTCGGAACCGGGGAGCTGTTTTTT. The genes are TRBV10-3 and TRBJ2-2, with 8 bases fitting TRBD2. The germline V gene has CDR1 ENHRY and CDR2 SYGVKD. The length of the CDR3 is 15 residues. Losses at the gene ends were 8 bases for V and 5 bases for J; bases not matched to a gene: 10.

This clone occurred a few times. The chain uses TRBV24-1 and TRBJ1-1, with unresolved D. Germline V gene data show CDR1 as KGHDR and CDR2 as SFDVKD. The CDR3 is made up of 12 amino acids. V dropped 3 bases and J dropped 11 bases, with 12 bases sitting between them. The CDR3 nucleotides are TGTGCCACCAGTGATGCCGCGAGAGTGGCTTTCTTT. It is translated as CATSDAARVAFF.